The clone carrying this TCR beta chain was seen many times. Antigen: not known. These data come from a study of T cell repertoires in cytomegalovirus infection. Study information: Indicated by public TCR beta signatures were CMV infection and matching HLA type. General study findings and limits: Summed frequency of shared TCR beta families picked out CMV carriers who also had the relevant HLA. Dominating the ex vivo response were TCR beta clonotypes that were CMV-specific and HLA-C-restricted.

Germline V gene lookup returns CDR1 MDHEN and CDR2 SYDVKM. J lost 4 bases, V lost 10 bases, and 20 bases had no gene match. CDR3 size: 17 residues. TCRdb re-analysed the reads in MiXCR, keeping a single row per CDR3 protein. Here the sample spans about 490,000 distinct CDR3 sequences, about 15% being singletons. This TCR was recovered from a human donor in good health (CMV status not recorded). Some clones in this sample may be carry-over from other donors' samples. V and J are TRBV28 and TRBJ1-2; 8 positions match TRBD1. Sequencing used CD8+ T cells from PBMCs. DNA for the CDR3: TGTGCCATCAACACTGGAGCTGGGGCAGGGGGCGGCTATGGCTACACCTTC. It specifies CAINTGAGAGGGYGYTF.